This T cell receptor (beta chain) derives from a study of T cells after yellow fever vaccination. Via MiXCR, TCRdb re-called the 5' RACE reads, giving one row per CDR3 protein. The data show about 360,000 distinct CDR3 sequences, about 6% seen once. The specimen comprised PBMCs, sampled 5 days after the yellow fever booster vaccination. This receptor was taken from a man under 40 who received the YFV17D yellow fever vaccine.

The CDR3 loop reads CASSSQPGLAAETQYF. CDR3 nucleotides: TGTGCCAGCAGCTCTCAGCCGGGACTAGCGGCGGAGACCCAGTACTTC. The chain uses TRBV5-5 and TRBJ2-5; 11 positions agree with TRBD2. The CDR3 runs 16 residues. Germline V CDR1 and CDR2: SGHKS, YYEKEE (reference sequence). After removal of 3 bases from V and 5 bases from J, the junction contained 9 bases not matched to a gene.